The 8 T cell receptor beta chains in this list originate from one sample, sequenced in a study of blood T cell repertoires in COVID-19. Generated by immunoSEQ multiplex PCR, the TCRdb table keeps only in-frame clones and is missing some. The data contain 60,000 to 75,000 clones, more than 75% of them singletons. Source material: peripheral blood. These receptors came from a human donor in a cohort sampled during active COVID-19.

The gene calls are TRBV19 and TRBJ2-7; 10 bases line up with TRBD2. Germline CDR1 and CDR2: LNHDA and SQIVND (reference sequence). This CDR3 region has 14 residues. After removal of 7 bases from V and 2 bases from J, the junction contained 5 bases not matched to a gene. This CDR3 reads CASKKLAGTYEQYF. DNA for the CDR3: TGTGCCAGTAAAAAACTAGCGGGGACCTACGAGCAGTACTTC.

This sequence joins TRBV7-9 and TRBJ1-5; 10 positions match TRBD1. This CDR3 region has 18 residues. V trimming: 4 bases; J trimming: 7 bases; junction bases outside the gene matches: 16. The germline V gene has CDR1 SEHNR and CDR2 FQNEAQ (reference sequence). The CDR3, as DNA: TGTGCCAGCAGCTCTGAAAAGGCCGGGACAGGGGTCGGGCAGCCCCAGCATTTT. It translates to CASSSEKAGTGVGQPQHF.

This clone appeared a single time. The CDR3 DNA sequence: TGCGCCAGCAGCCTCGGGGTACTGGGCTCCTACAATGAGCAGTTCTTC. As protein: CASSLGVLGSYNEQFF. The J gene is TRBJ2-1, the V gene TRBV4-1, with TRBD2 as a possible D gene (5 bases). There are 16 residues in the CDR3. V lost 4 bases and J lost 0, with 13 bases in between. Germline V gene sequence: CDR1 MGHRA, CDR2 YSYEKL.

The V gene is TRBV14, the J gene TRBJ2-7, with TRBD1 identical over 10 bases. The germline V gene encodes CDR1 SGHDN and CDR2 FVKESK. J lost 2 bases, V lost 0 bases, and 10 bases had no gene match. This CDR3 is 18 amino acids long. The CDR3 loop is CASSQDARDRGYPYEQYF. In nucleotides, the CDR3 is TGTGCCAGCAGCCAAGATGCCCGGGACAGGGGTTACCCCTACGAGCAGTACTTC. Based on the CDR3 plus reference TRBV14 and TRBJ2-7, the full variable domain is EAGVTQFPSHSVIEKGQTVTLRCDPISGHDNLYWYRRVMGKEIKFLLHFVKESKQDESGMPNNRFLAERTGGTYSTLKVQPAELEDSGVYFCASSQDARDRGYPYEQYFGPGTRLTVT.

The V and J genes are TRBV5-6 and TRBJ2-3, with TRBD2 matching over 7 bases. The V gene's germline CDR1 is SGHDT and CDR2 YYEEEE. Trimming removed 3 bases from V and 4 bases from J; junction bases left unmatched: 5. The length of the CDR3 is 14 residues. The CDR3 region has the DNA TGTGCCAGCAGCTGGGGGGGTCCCCCAGATACGCAGTATTTT. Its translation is CASSWGGPPDTQYF.

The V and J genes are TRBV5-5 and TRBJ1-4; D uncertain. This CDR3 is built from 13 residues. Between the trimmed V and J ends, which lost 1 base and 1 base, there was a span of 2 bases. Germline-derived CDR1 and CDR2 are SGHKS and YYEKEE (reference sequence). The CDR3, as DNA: TGTGCCAGCAGCTTGCTAACTAATGAAAAACTGTTTTTT. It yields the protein CASSLLTNEKLFF. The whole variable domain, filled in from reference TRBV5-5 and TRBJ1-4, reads DAGVTQSPTHLIKTRGQQVTLRCSPISGHKSVSWYQQVLGQGPQFIFQYYEKEERGRGNFPDRFSARQFPNYSSELNVNALLLGDSALYLCASSLLTNEKLFFGSGTQLSVL.

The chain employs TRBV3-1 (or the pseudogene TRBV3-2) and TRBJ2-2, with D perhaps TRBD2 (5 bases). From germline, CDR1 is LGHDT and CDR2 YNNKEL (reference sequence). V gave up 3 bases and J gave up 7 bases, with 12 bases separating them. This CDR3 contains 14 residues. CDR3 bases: TGTGCCAGCAGCCACCCGCTAGCTGGCGGGGAGCTGTTTTTT. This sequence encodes CASSHPLAGGELFF.

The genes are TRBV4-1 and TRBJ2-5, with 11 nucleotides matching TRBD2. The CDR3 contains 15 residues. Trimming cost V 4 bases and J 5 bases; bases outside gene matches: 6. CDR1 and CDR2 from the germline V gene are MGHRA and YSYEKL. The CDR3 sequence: CASSLILAGDETQYF. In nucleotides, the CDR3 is TGCGCCAGCAGCCTCATACTAGCGGGAGACGAGACCCAGTACTTC.